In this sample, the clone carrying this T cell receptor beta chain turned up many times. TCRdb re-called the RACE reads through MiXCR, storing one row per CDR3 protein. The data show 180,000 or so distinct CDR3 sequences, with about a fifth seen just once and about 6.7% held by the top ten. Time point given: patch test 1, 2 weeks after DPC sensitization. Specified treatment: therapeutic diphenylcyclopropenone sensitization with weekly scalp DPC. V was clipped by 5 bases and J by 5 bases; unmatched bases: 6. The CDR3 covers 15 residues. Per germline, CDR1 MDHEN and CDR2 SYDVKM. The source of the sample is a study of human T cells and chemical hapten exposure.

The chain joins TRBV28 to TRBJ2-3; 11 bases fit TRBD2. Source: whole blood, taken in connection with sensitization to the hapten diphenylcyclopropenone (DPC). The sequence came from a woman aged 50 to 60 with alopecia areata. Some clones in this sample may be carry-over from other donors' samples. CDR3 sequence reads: CASSRPTSGKDTQYF. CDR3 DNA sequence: TGTGCCAGCAGTAGGCCGACTAGCGGGAAAGATACGCAGTATTTT.